This entry concerns a single T cell receptor (beta chain). Original analysis: Researchers report that nucleated cell counts were estimated from reference gene primer amplification. Data came from immunoSEQ multiplex PCR; TCRdb stores just in-frame clones and leaves some out. V and J calls and clone size are as listed in that table; D and trimming were resolved from the DNA. Here the sample spans 40,000 or so clones, 90% to 95% being singletons. In germline, CDR1 is KGHDR, CDR2 SFDVKD. The ends were cut back, 4 bases at V and 10 bases at J, with 18 bases in the middle. The CDR3 consists of 14 residues. This sample was included in a study of blood T cell repertoires in COVID-19. Across the study: Acute and convalescent COVID-19 samples came from the United States, Italy and Spain. Nucleic acid was either cDNA or gDNA, and it came from T cells, B-cell-depleted T cells, or PBMCs.

The chain couples TRBV24-1 to TRBJ1-1; no clear D gene. The source is a woman aged 25 to 39 in a cohort sampled during active COVID-19. Sequenced input: peripheral blood. As DNA, the CDR3 is TGTGCCACCAGTGACCCCGGGATCGGCGGAGGAGCTTTCTTT. Residues: CATSDPGIGGGAFF.